A single sample is the source of the 13 T cell receptor beta chains below, sequenced in a study of blood T cell repertoires in COVID-19. This table comes from immunoSEQ multiplex PCR, and its TCRdb copy is limited to in-frame clones, with some not included. The sample has 76,000 or so clones, approximately 80% seen once. The specimen sequenced was peripheral blood. These receptors all come from a man aged 45 to 65 with acute or convalescent COVID-19.

The chain recombines TRBV5-4 with TRBJ2-2, with TRBD1 matching 12 bases. V shed 4 bases, J shed 7 bases, and the junction held 11 bases outside the gene matches. The length of the CDR3 is 17 residues. Germline V gene sequence: CDR1 SGHNT, CDR2 YYREEE (reference sequence). CDR3 bases: TGTGCCAGCAGCACGGGGGGGACAGGGGGCGCAGACGGGGAGCTGTTTTTT. Translating it yields CASSTGGTGGADGELFF.

The chain joins TRBV5-1 to TRBJ2-1, with D possibly matching TRBD1 (5 bases). V gave up 0 bases and J gave up 3 bases, with 19 bases separating them. Germline CDR1 and CDR2: SGHRS and YFSETQ. This CDR3 has 18 residues. Here the CDR3 DNA reads TGCGCCAGCAGCTTGGAGGGCCAGCCAGGGTTCAGCTACAATGAGCAGTTCTTC. It codes for CASSLEGQPGFSYNEQFF.

The J gene is TRBJ1-5, the V gene TRBV10-3; 8 bases line up with TRBD1. CDR1 is ENHRY, CDR2 SYGVKD, per germline. This CDR3 has 13 amino acids. Losses at the gene ends were 6 bases for V and 3 bases for J; bases not matched to a gene: 1. In DNA form, the CDR3 reads TGTGCCATCAGGGACAGGGACAATCAGCCCCAGCATTTT. Encoded protein: CAIRDRDNQPQHF.

The rearrangement links TRBV4-1 to TRBJ2-3; D gene uncertain. The germline V and J ends were trimmed by 0 bases and 4 bases, with 14 bases remaining between them. This CDR3 comprises 16 residues. Looked up from germline, CDR1 is MGHRA and CDR2 is YSYEKL. CDR3 amino acids: CASSQDQASIADTQYF. DNA of the CDR3: TGCGCCAGCAGCCAAGATCAGGCCAGCATAGCAGATACGCAGTATTTT.

This chain links TRBV12-5 with TRBJ1-5; D gene uncertain. From germline, CDR1 is LGHNT and CDR2 FRNRAP. Trimming pared 8 bases from V and 2 bases from J, leaving 13 bases between. The CDR3 has 14 residues. CDR3: CASRPNQGNQPQHF. The CDR3 nucleotides are TGTGCTAGTCGACCGAACCAGGGCAATCAGCCCCAGCATTTT.

This chain joins TRBV9 and TRBJ2-3; D is uncertain. Germline V lookup: CDR1 SGDLS, CDR2 YYNGEE. CDR3 size: 15 residues. V dropped 0 bases and J dropped 3 bases, with 11 bases sitting between them. The CDR3: CASSVALYGTDTQYF. The DNA for the CDR3 is TGTGCCAGCAGCGTAGCTCTGTACGGGACAGATACGCAGTATTTT.

This clone was counted once. The chain carries TRBV29-1 and TRBJ1-4; TRBD1 is a possible D gene (6 bases). The CDR3 contains 15 residues. The germline gives CDR1 SQVTM, CDR2 ANQGSEA. Trimming took off 2 bases at V and 5 bases at J, with 15 bases between the two ends. The CDR3 spells CSVEPPGHGNEKLFF. As DNA, the CDR3 is TGCAGCGTTGAACCGCCGGGACACGGGAATGAAAAACTGTTTTTT.

The chain carries TRBV29-1 and TRBJ2-1; maybe TRBD2 (5 bases). The CDR3 has 14 residues. Trimming took off 6 bases at V and 3 bases at J, with 15 bases between the two ends. The germline V gene has CDR1 SQVTM and CDR2 ANQGSEA. The CDR3, as DNA: TGCAGCGTAAGGACTCCCAGTAACTACAATGAGCAGTTCTTC. Its protein is CSVRTPSNYNEQFF.

The V gene is TRBV6-4, the J gene TRBJ1-5, with TRBD1 as a possible D gene (5 bases). V was clipped by 4 bases and J by 4 bases, with 8 bases between them. The CDR3 is 13 residues long. CDR1 is MRHNA, CDR2 SNTAGT, per germline. For the CDR3, the DNA is TGTGCCAGCAGTGCACAGGCTAATCAGCCCCAGCATTTT. Its protein is CASSAQANQPQHF.

V and J are TRBV5-5 and TRBJ2-6; 8 bases agree with TRBD1. Germline V gene lookup returns CDR1 SGHKS and CDR2 YYEKEE (reference sequence). The J segment lost 0 bases and the V segment lost 4 bases, leaving 9 bases of the junction unmatched. The length of the CDR3 is 18 residues. The CDR3 loop is CASSPSGTGGSGANVLTF. The CDR3 bases are TGTGCCAGCAGCCCCTCCGGGACAGGTGGCTCTGGGGCCAACGTCCTGACTTTC.

The V call is TRBV2, the J call TRBJ1-6, with D possibly TRBD1 on 5 matching bases. The CDR3 length is 14 residues. The V end was cut by 7 bases, the J end by 10 bases, with 17 bases between. Germline V gives CDR1 SNHLY, CDR2 FYNNEI. The CDR3 DNA reads as TGTGCCAGCACCCGGGGGTCCGAAGGGTCACCCCTCCACTTT. This gives the protein CASTRGSEGSPLHF.

The chain uses TRBV6-5 and TRBJ2-7; tentatively, D is TRBD1 (5 bases). This CDR3 spans 15 amino acids. The germline V and J ends were trimmed by 7 bases and 3 bases, with 19 bases remaining between them. Germline assignment: CDR1 MNHEY and CDR2 SVGAGI. The CDR3 sequence: CASMQAPDRDYEQYF. The DNA of the CDR3 is TGTGCCAGCATGCAGGCTCCCGACAGAGACTACGAGCAGTACTTC.

V usage is TRBV4-3 and J usage is TRBJ2-2; D may be TRBD1 (6 bases). The CDR3 is 16 residues long. The V and J ends lost 2 bases and 6 bases respectively, with 16 bases between them. Germline V gives CDR1 LGHNA, CDR2 YSLEER. The CDR3 sequence is CASSQFGWGRAGELFF. CDR3 coding DNA: TGCGCCAGCAGCCAATTTGGTTGGGGGCGCGCCGGGGAGCTGTTTTTT.